The text below deals with one TCR beta chain. Trimming took off 5 bases at V and 8 bases at J, with 15 bases between the two ends. The germline V gene encodes CDR1 SGHVT and CDR2 SQSDAQ. This CDR3 comprises 14 residues. TCRdb keeps only in-frame clones here, not all; method: immunoSEQ multiplex PCR. Of roughly 74,000 clones in the sample, about 93% were seen once. This record belongs to a study of control samples from healthy donors and cancer patients. The sequencing sample was made of blood. This receptor was taken from a woman aged 18-30 years in good health. This sequence joins TRBV7-4 and TRBJ1-4; D ambiguous. The CDR3 reads CASSPSWDGEKLFF. The CDR3 nucleotides read TGTGCCAGCAGCCCCTCCTGGGATGGCGAAAAACTGTTTTTT.